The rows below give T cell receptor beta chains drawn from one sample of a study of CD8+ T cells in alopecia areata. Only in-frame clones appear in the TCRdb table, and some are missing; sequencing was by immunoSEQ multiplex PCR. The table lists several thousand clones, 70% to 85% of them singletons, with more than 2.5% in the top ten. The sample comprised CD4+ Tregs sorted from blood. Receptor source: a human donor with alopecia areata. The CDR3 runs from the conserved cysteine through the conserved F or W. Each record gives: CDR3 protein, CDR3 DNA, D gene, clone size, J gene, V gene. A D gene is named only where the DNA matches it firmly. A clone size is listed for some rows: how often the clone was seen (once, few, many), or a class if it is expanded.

CDR3: CASSLTSDSNQPQHF
DNA: TGTGCCAGCAGCTTAACGTCGGACAGCAATCAGCCCCAGCATTTT
D: NA
size: NA
J: TRBJ1-5
V: TRBV7-9

CDR3: CASSYSTTANNEKLFF
DNA: TGTGCCAGCAGTTACTCGACAACAGCGAATAATGAAAAACTGTTTTTT
D: NA
size: NA
J: TRBJ1-4
V: TRBV6-6

CDR3: CASSFGGSGAAYF
DNA: TGCGCCAGCAGCTTCGGGGGAAGCGGGGCCGCCTATTTT
D: TRBD2
size: once
J: TRBJ2-3
V: TRBV5-1

CDR3: CATSRDRSGGPGETQYF
DNA: TGTGCCACCAGCAGAGATAGGAGCGGGGGGCCAGGGGAGACCCAGTACTTC
D: TRBD2
size: NA
J: TRBJ2-5
V: TRBV15

CDR3: CASSSGPAVSYEQYF
DNA: TGTGCCAGCAGCTCCGGTCCAGCGGTCTCCTACGAGCAGTACTTC
D: NA
size: NA
J: TRBJ2-7
V: TRBV5-4

CDR3: CATSRDSGQSQHF
DNA: TGTGCCACCAGCAGAGATTCAGGACAATCCCAGCATTTT
D: NA
size: NA
J: TRBJ1-5
V: TRBV15

CDR3: CASSPDRVRNIQYF
DNA: TGCGCCAGCAGCCCCGACAGGGTTCGAAACATTCAGTACTTC
D: TRBD1
size: NA
J: TRBJ2-4
V: TRBV5-1

CDR3: CASSSRDVFYEQYF
DNA: TGCGCCAGCAGCTCGCGGGACGTGTTCTACGAGCAGTACTTC
D: NA
size: NA
J: TRBJ2-7
V: TRBV5-1

CDR3: CASSRQTDTQYF
DNA: TGCGCCAGCAGCCGTCAAACAGATACGCAGTATTTT
D: NA
size: few
J: TRBJ2-3
V: TRBV5-1

CDR3: CAWSGDPITGAGANVLTF
DNA: TGTGCCTGGAGTGGGGATCCCATTACAGGGGCTGGGGCCAACGTCCTGACTTTC
D: TRBD1
size: NA
J: TRBJ2-6
V: TRBV30

CDR3: CASRNPGESLGYTF
DNA: TGTGCCAGCAGAAACCCCGGAGAAAGTCTTGGCTACACCTTC
D: NA
size: NA
J: TRBJ1-2
V: TRBV7-9

CDR3: CASSSFMGLLHF
DNA: TGTGCCAGCAGCTCGTTTATGGGACTCCTCCATTTT
D: NA
size: NA
J: TRBJ1-5
V: TRBV7-2

CDR3: CASSISLEGSPLHF
DNA: TGTGCCAGTAGTATATCGTTGGAGGGTTCACCCCTCCACTTT
D: NA
size: once
J: TRBJ1-6
V: TRBV19

CDR3: CASSEGLVSPYEQYF
DNA: TGCGCCAGCAGTGAAGGACTTGTCTCGCCGTACGAGCAGTACTTC
D: NA
size: NA
J: TRBJ2-7
V: TRBV10-2

CDR3: CASSIGTGWQPQHF
DNA: TGTGCCAGTAGTATAGGAACAGGGTGGCAGCCCCAGCATTTT
D: NA
size: NA
J: TRBJ1-5
V: TRBV19

CDR3: CASSLESRVGGQPQHF
DNA: TGTGCCAGCAGCTTAGAGTCCAGGGTGGGGGGTCAGCCCCAGCATTTT
D: NA
size: NA
J: TRBJ1-5
V: TRBV7-8

CDR3: CASSPGTNQETQYF
DNA: TGTGCCAGCAGCCCCGGGACAAATCAAGAGACCCAGTACTTC
D: NA
size: NA
J: TRBJ2-5
V: TRBV11-1

CDR3: CAWKPFLGYTF
DNA: TGTGCCTGGAAGCCTTTTCTAGGCTACACCTTC
D: NA
size: once
J: TRBJ1-2
V: TRBV30

CDR3: CASSLYPGALGTEYQETQYF
DNA: TGTGCCAGCAGTTTATATCCCGGCGCATTAGGGACAGAGTACCAAGAGACCCAGTACTTC
D: TRBD1
size: NA
J: TRBJ2-5
V: TRBV28

CDR3: CASRTPGGFGYGYTF
DNA: TGTGCCAGTAGAACCCCAGGGGGTTTCGGCTATGGCTACACCTTC
D: TRBD1
size: few
J: TRBJ1-2
V: TRBV19

CDR3: CASSGRGGQPQHF
DNA: TGTGCCAGCAGTGGCAGAGGTGGGCAGCCCCAGCATTTT
D: NA
size: once
J: TRBJ1-5
V: TRBV6-5

CDR3: CASRKTGNGELFF
DNA: TGTGCCAGCAGAAAAACAGGGAACGGGGAGCTGTTTTTT
D: NA
size: NA
J: TRBJ2-2
V: TRBV27

CDR3: CASTDSVLNTEAFF
DNA: TGTGCCAGCACCGATTCGGTTTTGAACACTGAAGCTTTCTTT
D: NA
size: NA
J: TRBJ1-1
V: TRBV6-6

CDR3: CATLYYHRGDQPQHF
DNA: TGTGCCACCCTCTACTATCACAGGGGGGATCAGCCCCAGCATTTT
D: TRBD1
size: NA
J: TRBJ1-5
V: TRBV6-5

CDR3: CASSRKGTGGPETQYF
DNA: TGTGCCAGCAGCAGAAAGGGGACAGGGGGACCTGAGACCCAGTACTTC
D: TRBD1
size: NA
J: TRBJ2-5
V: TRBV7-2

CDR3: CASSITGGHSGWETQYF
DNA: TGTGCCAGTAGTATAACGGGTGGACACTCGGGGTGGGAGACCCAGTACTTC
D: NA
size: NA
J: TRBJ2-5
V: TRBV19

CDR3: CASSPNTDTQYF
DNA: TGCGCCAGCAGCCCTAACACAGATACGCAGTATTTT
D: NA
size: NA
J: TRBJ2-3
V: TRBV5-1

CDR3: CASSFSSSGRARDQETQYF
DNA: TGTGCCAGCAGCTTCTCGTCTAGCGGGAGGGCCAGGGACCAAGAGACCCAGTACTTC
D: TRBD2
size: NA
J: TRBJ2-5
V: TRBV7-9

CDR3: CASSFQTDTQYF
DNA: TGCGCCAGCAGCTTCCAGACAGATACGCAGTATTTT
D: NA
size: few
J: TRBJ2-3
V: TRBV5-1

CDR3: CASSLEPGTNEKLFF
DNA: TGTGCCAGCAGCTTGGAGCCCGGAACTAATGAAAAACTGTTTTTT
D: NA
size: NA
J: TRBJ1-4
V: TRBV5-4

CDR3: CASSQDGQTQETQYF
DNA: TGCGCCAGCAGCCAAGACGGCCAGACCCAAGAGACCCAGTACTTC
D: NA
size: NA
J: TRBJ2-5
V: TRBV4-3

CDR3: CASSSTSVRHSSYNEQFF
DNA: TGTGCCAGCAGCTCGACTAGCGTCAGACATAGCTCCTACAATGAGCAGTTCTTC
D: TRBD2
size: NA
J: TRBJ2-1
V: TRBV27

CDR3: CASSWTGGVQPQHF
DNA: TGTGCCAGCAGTTGGACAGGGGGCGTTCAGCCCCAGCATTTT
D: TRBD1
size: once
J: TRBJ1-5
V: TRBV27

CDR3: CASSLFDRANNEQFF
DNA: TGTGCCAGCAGCCTCTTCGACAGGGCCAACAATGAGCAGTTCTTC
D: TRBD1
size: NA
J: TRBJ2-1
V: TRBV11-1

CDR3: CASSPTVPRGGNYGYTF
DNA: TGTGCCAGCAGCCCGACAGTGCCCCGCGGGGGTAACTATGGCTACACCTTC
D: NA
size: NA
J: TRBJ1-2
V: TRBV4-2

CDR3: CASSSWDRAYEQYF
DNA: TGTGCCAGCAGCTCATGGGACAGGGCCTACGAGCAGTACTTC
D: TRBD1
size: NA
J: TRBJ2-7
V: TRBV5-4

CDR3: CAFGTSGREGTQYF
DNA: TGTGCCTTCGGGACTAGCGGGAGGGAAGGTACGCAGTATTTT
D: TRBD2
size: NA
J: TRBJ2-3
V: TRBV30

CDR3: CASSYWHNTEAFF
DNA: TGTGCCAGCAGTTATTGGCACAACACTGAAGCTTTCTTT
D: NA
size: few
J: TRBJ1-1
V: TRBV6-5

CDR3: CASSLSNYGYTF
DNA: TGTGCCAGCAGCTTAAGTAACTATGGCTACACCTTC
D: NA
size: NA
J: TRBJ1-2
V: TRBV7-2

CDR3: CASSPRTEIAKNIQYF
DNA: TGTGCCAGCAGTCCGAGGACAGAGATAGCCAAAAACATTCAGTACTTC
D: NA
size: few
J: TRBJ2-4
V: TRBV28

CDR3: CASSQATGLAGGDIQYF
DNA: TGCGCCAGCAGCCAAGCGACAGGACTAGCGGGAGGTGACATTCAGTACTTC
D: TRBD2
size: NA
J: TRBJ2-4
V: TRBV4-1

CDR3: CSGRTGRVATEAFF
DNA: TGCAGCGGGAGGACAGGGAGAGTGGCCACTGAAGCTTTCTTT
D: TRBD1
size: NA
J: TRBJ1-1
V: TRBV29-1

CDR3: CASSFEGPSSYNSPLHF
DNA: TGTGCCAGCAGTTTTGAAGGGCCGAGCTCCTATAATTCACCCCTCCACTTT
D: NA
size: few
J: TRBJ1-6
V: TRBV27

CDR3: CASNGRGSGELFF
DNA: TGCGCCAGCAATGGTCGAGGTTCCGGGGAGCTGTTTTTT
D: NA
size: NA
J: TRBJ2-2
V: TRBV5-1

CDR3: CASSQGSRVRFLEQYF
DNA: TGTGCCAGCAGCCAAGGATCTAGGGTACGGTTCCTCGAGCAGTACTTC
D: NA
size: NA
J: TRBJ2-7
V: TRBV14

CDR3: CASSSPGRGVDQPQHF
DNA: TGTGCCAGCAGCTCCCCGGGAAGGGGGGTCGATCAGCCCCAGCATTTT
D: NA
size: NA
J: TRBJ1-5
V: TRBV7-9

CDR3: CASSPGLREGGYTF
DNA: TGTGCCAGCTCACCAGGACTCCGGGAGGGGGGCTACACCTTC
D: NA
size: NA
J: TRBJ1-2
V: TRBV18

CDR3: CAIKIIGGATRGVYGYTF
DNA: TGTGCCATCAAGATTATCGGGGGCGCTACTCGCGGTGTCTATGGCTACACCTTC
D: NA
size: NA
J: TRBJ1-2
V: TRBV7-9

CDR3: CASSPDRGNSPLHF
DNA: TGTGCCAGTAGTCCGGACAGGGGCAATTCACCCCTCCACTTT
D: TRBD1
size: NA
J: TRBJ1-6
V: TRBV19